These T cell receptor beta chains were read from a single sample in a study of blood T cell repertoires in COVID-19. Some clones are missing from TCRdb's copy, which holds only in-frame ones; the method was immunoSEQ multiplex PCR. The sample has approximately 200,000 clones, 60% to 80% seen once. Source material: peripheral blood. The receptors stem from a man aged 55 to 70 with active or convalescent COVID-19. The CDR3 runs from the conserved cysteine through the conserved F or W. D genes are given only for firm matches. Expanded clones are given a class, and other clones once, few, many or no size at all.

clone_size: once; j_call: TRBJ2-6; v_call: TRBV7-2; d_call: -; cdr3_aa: CASSLARSAGANVLTF; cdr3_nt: TGTGCCAGCAGCTTAGCGCGGTCAGCTGGGGCCAACGTCCTGACTTTC
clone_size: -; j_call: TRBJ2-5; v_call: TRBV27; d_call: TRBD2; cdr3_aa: CATYPAGAETQYF; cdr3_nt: TGTGCCACCTACCCCGCGGGAGCGGAGACCCAGTACTTC
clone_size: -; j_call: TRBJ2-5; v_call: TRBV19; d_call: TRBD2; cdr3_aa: CASSHPASGQETQYF; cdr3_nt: TGTGCCAGTAGTCACCCGGCTAGCGGCCAAGAGACCCAGTACTTC
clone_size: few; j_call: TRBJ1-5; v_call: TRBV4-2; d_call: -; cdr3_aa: CASSQEERTNQPQHF; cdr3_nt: TGTGCCAGCAGCCAAGAGGAGAGAACCAATCAGCCCCAGCATTTT
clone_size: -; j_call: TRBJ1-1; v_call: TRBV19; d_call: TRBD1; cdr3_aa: CASRAGGTEAFF; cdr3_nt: TGTGCCAGTAGAGCAGGGGGAACTGAAGCTTTCTTT
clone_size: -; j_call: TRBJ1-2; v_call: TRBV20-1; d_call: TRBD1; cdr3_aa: CSASVGQGLGYTF; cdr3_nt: TGCAGTGCTAGTGTCGGACAGGGGCTCGGCTACACCTTC
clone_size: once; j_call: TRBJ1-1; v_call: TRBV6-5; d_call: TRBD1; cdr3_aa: CASKPTGGTEAFF; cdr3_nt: TGTGCCAGCAAACCAACAGGGGGGACTGAAGCTTTCTTT
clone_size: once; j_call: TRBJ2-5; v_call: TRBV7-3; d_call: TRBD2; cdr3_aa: CASSPALRGREETQYF; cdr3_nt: TGTGCCAGCAGCCCCGCCCTACGCGGGAGGGAAGAGACCCAGTACTTC
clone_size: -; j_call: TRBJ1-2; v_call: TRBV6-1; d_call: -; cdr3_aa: CASSEAGGNYGYTF; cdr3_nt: TGTGCCAGCAGTGAAGCCGGGGGGAACTATGGCTACACCTTC
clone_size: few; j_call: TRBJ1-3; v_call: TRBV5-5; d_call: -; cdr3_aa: CASRHTGSPGNTIYF; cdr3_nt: TGTGCCAGCAGACACACAGGGAGCCCTGGAAACACCATATATTTT
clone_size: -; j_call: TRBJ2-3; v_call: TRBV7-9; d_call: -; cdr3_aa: CASSLAGASTDTQYF; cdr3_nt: TGTGCCAGCAGCTTAGCGGGCGCCAGCACAGATACGCAGTATTTT
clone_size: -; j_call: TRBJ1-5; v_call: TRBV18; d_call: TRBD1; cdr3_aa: CASSPIQGNQPQHF; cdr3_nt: TGTGCCAGCTCACCAATACAGGGGAATCAGCCCCAGCATTTT
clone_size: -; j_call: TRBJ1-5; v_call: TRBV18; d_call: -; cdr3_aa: CASSLAGANQPQHF; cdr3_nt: TGTGCCAGCTCCCTAGCGGGGGCAAATCAGCCCCAGCATTTT